A selection of T cell receptor beta chains follows, all from one sample in a study of T cell responses to AZD1222 COVID-19 vaccine. Assay used: immunoSEQ multiplex PCR; TCRdb lists only in-frame clones, some missing. The table includes 91,000 or so clones, 80% to 95% detected once. The input for sequencing was peripheral blood, taken 28 days after the second AZD1222 dose. The receptors originated from an adult who received the AZD1222 COVID-19 vaccine. Each CDR3 is given with its conserved first and last residue. D genes are given only for firm matches. Size is omitted from some rows. Given values are once, few, many or a class for expanded clones.

. TRBJ1-5 TRBV4-1 . TGCGCCAGCAGCCAAGATCAGTTGGGACAGCCCCAGCATTTT CASSQDQLGQPQHF
. TRBJ2-5 TRBV6-4 . TGTGCCAGCAGTGTATTAGCTGGAGAGACCCAGTACTTC CASSVLAGETQYF
. TRBJ1-1 TRBV7-2 . TGTGCCAGCAGCTTAGATGGGGGATTTACTGAAGCTTTCTTT CASSLDGGFTEAFF
. TRBJ2-7 TRBV5-4 . TGTGCCAGCAGCTCAGGGGAATCAGCCTACGAGCAGTACTTC CASSSGESAYEQYF
. TRBJ1-1 TRBV7-2 . TGTGCCAGCAGCCTTGGCGGGTATCCGAGCACTGAAGCTTTCTTT CASSLGGYPSTEAFF
once TRBJ1-2 TRBV19 TRBD1 TGTGCCACCGCGCAACTTCGGACAGGGGCTGGCTACACCTTC CATAQLRTGAGYTF
once TRBJ1-2 TRBV2 . TGTGCCAGCAGCCTTACCCGGGCTGGCTACACCTTC CASSLTRAGYTF
. TRBJ2-1 TRBV2 TRBD1 TGTGCCAGCAGCGGACAGGGGGCAGCCAATGAGCAGTTCTTC CASSGQGAANEQFF
. TRBJ1-2 TRBV11-2 . TGTGCCAGCAGCTTAGGTTGGGGCGGTGGCGGCTACACCTTC CASSLGWGGGGYTF
. TRBJ1-5 TRBV19 TRBD1 TGTGCCAGTAGTAGACAGGGTATACAGGGTAGGTGGGTCGGCAATCAGCCCCAGCATTTT CASSRQGIQGRWVGNQPQHF
few TRBJ2-7 TRBV6-2/TRBV6-3 . TGTGCCAGCAGTTACTCCGTCGGTTTGGCTTCATACTTC CASSYSVGLASYF
. TRBJ2-4 TRBV13 TRBD1 TGTGCCAGCAGCTTAATATCAGGGGGCAGGGCCAAAAACATTCAGTACTTC CASSLISGGRAKNIQYF
once TRBJ2-5 TRBV6-2/TRBV6-3 TRBD2 TGTGCCAGCAGTCATTCAGCGGGGGGGCCCGAGACCCAGTACTTC CASSHSAGGPETQYF
. TRBJ1-5 TRBV19 TRBD1 TGTGCCAGTGGGGACAGTTGGAATCAGCCCCAGCATTTT CASGDSWNQPQHF
once TRBJ1-3 TRBV7-8 . TGTGCCAGCAGCCCTCAACCCTCTGGAAACACCATATATTTT CASSPQPSGNTIYF
. TRBJ1-3 TRBV11-3 . TGTGCCAGCAGCTTAGACCGAAACACCATATATTTT CASSLDRNTIYF
. TRBJ1-4 TRBV6-5 . TGTGCCAGCTCAAGGACAGTAAATGAAAAACTGTTTTTT CASSRTVNEKLFF
. TRBJ2-1 TRBV2 . TGTGCCAGCAGTGAGTTGGAGGGGAGGCATGAGCAGTTCTTC CASSELEGRHEQFF
. TRBJ2-7 TRBV5-1 . TGCGCCAGCAGCTTGCGGGACGGAGGGTCCTACGAGCAGTACTTC CASSLRDGGSYEQYF
once TRBJ1-5 TRBV6-2/TRBV6-3 TRBD1 TGTGCCAGCAGTTATCTGGGCAGGGGGCATCAGCCCCAGCATTTT CASSYLGRGHQPQHF
. TRBJ1-5 TRBV19 . TGTGCCAGTAGTATCAGGGCGCGAGAGCCCCAGCATTTT CASSIRAREPQHF
. TRBJ2-3 TRBV2 TRBD2 TGTGCCAGCACTCCTAGGACTAGCGGAGGAGATACGCAGTATTTT CASTPRTSGGDTQYF